This T cell receptor (beta chain) was obtained from a study of OX40 agonist ivuxolimab in advanced cancers. Overall study context: Participants, around 80% male, averaged around 64 years of age, ranging from about 20 to 80. Findings of the study overall: Some nonresponders also had low normalized T-cell clonal expansion. People who partly responded at 0.1-3.0 mg/kg had some of the least clonal expansion seen.

For this clone: Its antigen is not identified.

Only in-frame clones appear in the TCRdb table, and some are missing; sequencing was by immunoSEQ multiplex PCR. This table holds 15,000 or so clones, about 76% found once. CDR1 and CDR2 from the germline V gene are GTSNPN and SVGIG (reference sequence). This CDR3 is built from 13 residues. The V and J ends lost 2 bases and 2 bases, in that order; junction bases with no gene match: 2. This specimen consisted of CD4+ or CD8+ T cells sorted from blood, obtained in a trial of the OX40 agonist ivuxolimab. The receptor was derived from an adult with an advanced solid tumor such as melanoma, head and neck, liver or kidney cancer. The V call is TRBV30, the J call TRBJ2-5, with TRBD2 identical over 7 bases. The CDR3 coding sequence is TGTGCCTGGAGTCGGGGAGGGCAAGAGACCCAGTACTTC. Protein: CAWSRGGQETQYF.